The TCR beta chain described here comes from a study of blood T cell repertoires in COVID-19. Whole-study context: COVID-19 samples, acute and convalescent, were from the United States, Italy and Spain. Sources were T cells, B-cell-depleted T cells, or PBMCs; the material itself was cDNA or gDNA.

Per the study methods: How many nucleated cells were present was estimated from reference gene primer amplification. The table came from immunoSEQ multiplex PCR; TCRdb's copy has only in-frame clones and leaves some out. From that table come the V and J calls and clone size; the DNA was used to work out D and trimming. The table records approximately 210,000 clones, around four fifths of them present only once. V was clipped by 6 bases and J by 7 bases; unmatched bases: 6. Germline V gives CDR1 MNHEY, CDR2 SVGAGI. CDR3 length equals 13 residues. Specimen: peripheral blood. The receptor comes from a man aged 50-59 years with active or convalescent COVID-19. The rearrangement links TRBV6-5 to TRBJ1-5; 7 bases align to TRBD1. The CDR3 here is CASRLGQTQPQHF. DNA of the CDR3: TGTGCCAGCAGACTGGGACAGACGCAGCCCCAGCATTTT.